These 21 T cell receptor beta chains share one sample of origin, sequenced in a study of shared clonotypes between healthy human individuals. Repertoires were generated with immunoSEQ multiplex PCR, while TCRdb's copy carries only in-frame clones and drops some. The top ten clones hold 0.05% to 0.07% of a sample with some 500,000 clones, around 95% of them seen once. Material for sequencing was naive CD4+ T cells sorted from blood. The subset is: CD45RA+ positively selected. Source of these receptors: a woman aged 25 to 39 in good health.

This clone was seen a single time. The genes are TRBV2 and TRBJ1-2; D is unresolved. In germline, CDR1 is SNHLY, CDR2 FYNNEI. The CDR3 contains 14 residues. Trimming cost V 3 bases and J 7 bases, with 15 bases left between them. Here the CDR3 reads CASSEGYRLGGYTF. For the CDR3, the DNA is TGTGCCAGCAGTGAGGGTTATCGGTTGGGTGGCTACACCTTC. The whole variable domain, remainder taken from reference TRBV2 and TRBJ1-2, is EPEVTQTPSHQVTQMGQEVILRCVPISNHLYFYWYRQILGQKVEFLVSFYNNEISEKSEIFDDQFSVERPDGSNFTLKIRSTKLEDSAMYFCASSEGYRLGGYTFGSGTRLTVV.

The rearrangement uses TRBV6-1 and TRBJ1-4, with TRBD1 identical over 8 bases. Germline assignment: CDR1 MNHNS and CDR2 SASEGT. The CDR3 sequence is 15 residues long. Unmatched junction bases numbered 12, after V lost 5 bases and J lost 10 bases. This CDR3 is CASSTGQGASVKLFF. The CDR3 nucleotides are TGTGCCAGCAGTACAGGACAGGGCGCTTCCGTAAAACTGTTTTTT.

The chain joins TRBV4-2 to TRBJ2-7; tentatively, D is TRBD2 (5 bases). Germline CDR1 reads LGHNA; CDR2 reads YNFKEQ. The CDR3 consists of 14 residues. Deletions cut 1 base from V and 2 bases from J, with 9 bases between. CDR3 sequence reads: CASSQGLMTYEQYF. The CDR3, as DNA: TGTGCCAGCAGCCAAGGACTAATGACCTACGAGCAGTACTTC.

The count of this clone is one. DNA of the CDR3: TGCAGCGTTGCGGCAGGGGGCAGATTGAACACCGGGGAGCTGTTTTTT. Its translation: CSVAAGGRLNTGELFF. J is TRBJ2-2 and V is TRBV29-1; 8 bases align to TRBD1. Germline CDR1 is SQVTM and CDR2 is ANQGSEA. This CDR3 is 16 amino acids long. Trimming took 4 bases from V and 1 from J; bases not matched to a gene: 8.

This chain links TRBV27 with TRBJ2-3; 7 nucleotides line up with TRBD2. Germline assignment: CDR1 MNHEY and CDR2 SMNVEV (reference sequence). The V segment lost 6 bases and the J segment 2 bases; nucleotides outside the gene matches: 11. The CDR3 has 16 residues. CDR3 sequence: CASSGGPSGLTDTQYF. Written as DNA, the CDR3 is TGTGCCAGCAGCGGCGGGCCTAGCGGCCTCACAGATACGCAGTATTTT.

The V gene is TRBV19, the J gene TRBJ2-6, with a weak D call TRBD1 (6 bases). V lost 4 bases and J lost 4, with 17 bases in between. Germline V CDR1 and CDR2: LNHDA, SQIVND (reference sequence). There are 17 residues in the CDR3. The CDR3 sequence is CASSTPSAGVGANVLTF. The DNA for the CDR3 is TGTGCCAGTAGTACCCCGTCTGCAGGGGTCGGGGCCAACGTCCTGACTTTC.

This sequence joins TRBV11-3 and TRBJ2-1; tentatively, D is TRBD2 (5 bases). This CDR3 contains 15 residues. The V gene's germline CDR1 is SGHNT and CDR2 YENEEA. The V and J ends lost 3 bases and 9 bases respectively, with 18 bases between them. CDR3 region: CASSFGAVTGSEQFF. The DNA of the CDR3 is TGTGCCAGCAGCTTCGGAGCGGTCACGGGGAGTGAGCAGTTCTTC.

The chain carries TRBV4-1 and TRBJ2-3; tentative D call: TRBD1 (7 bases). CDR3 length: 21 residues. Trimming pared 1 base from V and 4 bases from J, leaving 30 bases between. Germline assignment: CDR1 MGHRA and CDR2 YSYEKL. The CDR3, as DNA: TGCGCCAGCAGCCAAGGATTCGCGACAGGGTTATGGGAGGCCCACGCAGATACGCAGTATTTT. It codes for CASSQGFATGLWEAHADTQYF.

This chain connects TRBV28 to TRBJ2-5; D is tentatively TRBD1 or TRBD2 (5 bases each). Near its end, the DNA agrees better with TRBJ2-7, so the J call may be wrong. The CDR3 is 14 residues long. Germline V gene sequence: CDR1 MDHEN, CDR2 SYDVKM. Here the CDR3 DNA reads TGTGCCAGCAGTTTATCCGGGGCGGACTACGAGCAGTACTTC. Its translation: CASSLSGADYEQYF.

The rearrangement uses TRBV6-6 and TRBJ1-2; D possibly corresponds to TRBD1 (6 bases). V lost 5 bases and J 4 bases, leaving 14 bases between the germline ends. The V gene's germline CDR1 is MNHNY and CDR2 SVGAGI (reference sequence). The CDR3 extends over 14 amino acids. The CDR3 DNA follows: TGTGCCAGCAGTCAGGGGAGAAAGACCTATGGCTACACCTTC. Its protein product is CASSQGRKTYGYTF.

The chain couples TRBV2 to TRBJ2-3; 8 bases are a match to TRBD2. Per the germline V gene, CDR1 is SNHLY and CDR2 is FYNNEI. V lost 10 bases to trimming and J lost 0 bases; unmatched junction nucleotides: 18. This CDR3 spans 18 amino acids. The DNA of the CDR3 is TGTGCCAAAACCCATAGCGGGAAAATCCCAGATAGCACAGATACGCAGTATTTT. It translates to CAKTHSGKIPDSTDTQYF.

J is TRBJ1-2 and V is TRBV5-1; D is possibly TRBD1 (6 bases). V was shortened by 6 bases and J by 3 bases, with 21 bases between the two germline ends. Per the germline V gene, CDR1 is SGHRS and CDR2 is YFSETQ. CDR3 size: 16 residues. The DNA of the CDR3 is TGCGCCAGCACCCGGGAAAGGGGGGACACCGACTATGGCTACACCTTC. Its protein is CASTRERGDTDYGYTF.

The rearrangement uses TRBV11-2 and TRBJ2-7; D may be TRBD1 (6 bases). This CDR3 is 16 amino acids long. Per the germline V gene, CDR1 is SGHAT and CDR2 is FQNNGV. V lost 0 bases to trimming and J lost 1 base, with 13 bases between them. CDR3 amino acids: CASSLDRTAYSYEQYF. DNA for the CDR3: TGTGCCAGCAGCTTAGACCGGACAGCGTATTCCTACGAGCAGTACTTC. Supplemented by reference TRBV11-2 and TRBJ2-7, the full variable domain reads EAGVAQSPRYKIIEKRQSVAFWCNPISGHATLYWYQQILGQGPKLLIQFQNNGVVDDSQLPKDRFSAERLKGVDSTLKIQPAKLEDSAVYLCASSLDRTAYSYEQYFGPGTRLTVT.

CDR3 sequence: CATRAPGTDTQYF. CDR3 sequence (DNA): TGTGCCACCCGGGCCCCCGGCACAGATACGCAGTATTTT. The chain couples TRBV30 to TRBJ2-3; no definite D call. V lost 8 bases to trimming and J lost 1 base, with 13 bases between them. Germline V gives CDR1 GTSNPN, CDR2 SVGIG (reference sequence). This CDR3 spans 13 amino acids.

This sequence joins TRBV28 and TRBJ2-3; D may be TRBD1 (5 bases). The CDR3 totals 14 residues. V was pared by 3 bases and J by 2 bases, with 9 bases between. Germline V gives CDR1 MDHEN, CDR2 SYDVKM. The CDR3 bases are TGTGCCAGCAGTTTTAAGGGGATCACAGATACGCAGTATTTT. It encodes CASSFKGITDTQYF.

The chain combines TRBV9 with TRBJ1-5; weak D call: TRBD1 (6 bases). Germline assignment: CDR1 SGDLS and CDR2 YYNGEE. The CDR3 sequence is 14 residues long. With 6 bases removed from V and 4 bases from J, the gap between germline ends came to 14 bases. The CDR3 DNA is TGTGCCAGCAACCAGGGGTTCCCTAATCAGCCCCAGCATTTT. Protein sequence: CASNQGFPNQPQHF.

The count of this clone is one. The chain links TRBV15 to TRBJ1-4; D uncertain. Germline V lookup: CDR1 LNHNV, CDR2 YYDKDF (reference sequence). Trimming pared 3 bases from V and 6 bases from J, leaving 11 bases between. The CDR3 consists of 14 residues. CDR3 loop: CATSRPGHDEKLFF. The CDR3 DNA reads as TGTGCCACCAGCAGGCCGGGTCATGATGAAAAACTGTTTTTT.

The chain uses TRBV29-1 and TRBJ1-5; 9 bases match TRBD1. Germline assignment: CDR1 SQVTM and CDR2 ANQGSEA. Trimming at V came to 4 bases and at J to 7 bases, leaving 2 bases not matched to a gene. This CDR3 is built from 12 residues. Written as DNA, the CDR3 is TGCAGCGTTGGGACAGGGGAGCAGCCCCAGCATTTT. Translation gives CSVGTGEQPQHF. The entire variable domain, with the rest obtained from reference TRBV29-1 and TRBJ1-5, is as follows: SAVISQKPSRDICQRGTSLTIQCQVDSQVTMMFWYRQQPGQSLTLIATANQGSEATYESGFVIDKFPISRPNLTFSTLTVSNMSPEDSSIYLCSVGTGEQPQHFGDGTRLSIL.

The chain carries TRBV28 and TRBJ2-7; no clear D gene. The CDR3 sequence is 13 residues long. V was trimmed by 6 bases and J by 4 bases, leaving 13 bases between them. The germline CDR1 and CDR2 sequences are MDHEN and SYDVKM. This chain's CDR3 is CASRNSRLYEQYF. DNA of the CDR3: TGTGCCAGCAGAAACTCTCGACTGTACGAGCAGTACTTC.

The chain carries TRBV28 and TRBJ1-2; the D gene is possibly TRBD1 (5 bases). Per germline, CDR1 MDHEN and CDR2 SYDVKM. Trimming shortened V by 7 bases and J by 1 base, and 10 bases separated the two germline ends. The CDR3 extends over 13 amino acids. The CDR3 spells CASNIDSNYGYTF. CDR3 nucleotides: TGTGCCAGCAATATTGACAGTAACTATGGCTACACCTTC.

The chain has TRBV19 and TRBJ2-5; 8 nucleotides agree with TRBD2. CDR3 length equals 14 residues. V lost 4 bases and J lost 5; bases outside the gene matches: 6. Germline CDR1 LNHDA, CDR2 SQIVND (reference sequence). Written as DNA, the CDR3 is TGTGCCAGTAGTAGACGGACTAGCTCGGAGACCCAGTACTTC. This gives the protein CASSRRTSSETQYF.